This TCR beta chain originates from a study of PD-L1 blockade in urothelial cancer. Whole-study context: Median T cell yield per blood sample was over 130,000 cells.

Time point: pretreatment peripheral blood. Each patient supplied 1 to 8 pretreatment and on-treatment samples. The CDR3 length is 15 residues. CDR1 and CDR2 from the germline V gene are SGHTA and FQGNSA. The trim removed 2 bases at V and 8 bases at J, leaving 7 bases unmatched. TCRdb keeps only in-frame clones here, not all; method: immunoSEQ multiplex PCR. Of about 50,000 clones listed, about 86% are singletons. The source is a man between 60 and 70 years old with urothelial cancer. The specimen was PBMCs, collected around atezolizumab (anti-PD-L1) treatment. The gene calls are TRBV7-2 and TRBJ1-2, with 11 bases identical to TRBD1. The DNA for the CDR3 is TGTGCCAGCAGCTTACCGGACAGGGGGCGAGGAGGCTACACCTTC. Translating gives CASSLPDRGRGGYTF.